The 25 T cell receptor beta chains given below trace back to one sample, sequenced in a study of blood T cell repertoires in COVID-19. Here immunoSEQ multiplex PCR was the method, and the copy in TCRdb shows in-frame clones only, minus some. This table holds around 330,000 clones, around 85% found once. Sequencing used PBMCs or T cells enriched from blood (not recorded which). All receptors come from a woman in her twenties or thirties who had been exposed to COVID-19.

This sequence joins TRBV19 and TRBJ1-5, with D uncertain. Looked up from germline, CDR1 is LNHDA and CDR2 is SQIVND (reference sequence). The ends were cut back, 1 base at V and 4 bases at J, with 5 bases in the middle. The CDR3 sequence is 13 residues long. CDR3 residues: CASSIVANQPQHF. The DNA of the CDR3 is TGTGCCAGTAGTATAGTTGCGAATCAGCCCCAGCATTTT.

Worth noting for this clone: The same CDR3 can be traced to other DNA sequences in this sample. The rearrangement links TRBV27 to TRBJ2-1, with 8 bases that match TRBD2. J lost 4 bases, V lost 6 bases, and 8 bases had no gene match. Germline values: CDR1 MNHEY, CDR2 SMNVEV (reference sequence). CDR3 length equals 15 residues. This chain's CDR3 is CASSQTSGSYNEQFF. DNA for the CDR3: TGTGCCAGCAGCCAAACTAGCGGAAGTTACAATGAGCAGTTCTTC.

The genes are TRBV19 and TRBJ1-3; 11 bases map to TRBD1. Losses at the gene ends were 6 bases for V and 4 bases for J; bases not matched to a gene: 5. The CDR3 has 15 amino acids. Germline V gives CDR1 LNHDA, CDR2 SQIVND (reference sequence). The CDR3 nucleotides read TGTGCCAGTAGAGGACAGGGGGCGCGAGGAAACACCATATATTTT. Its protein is CASRGQGARGNTIYF.

This clone was detected only a few times. This sequence joins TRBV5-4 and TRBJ2-5; TRBD1 matches at 9 bases. Germline lookup yields CDR1 SGHNT and CDR2 YYREEE (reference sequence). CDR3 length: 14 residues. The J segment lost 3 bases and the V segment lost 4 bases, leaving 4 bases of the junction unmatched. In DNA form, the CDR3 reads TGTGCCAGCAGCCCAGGGACAGGGAAAGAGACCCAGTACTTC. This codes for CASSPGTGKETQYF. The whole variable domain, remainder taken from reference TRBV5-4 and TRBJ2-5, is ETGVTQSPTHLIKTRGQQVTLRCSSQSGHNTVSWYQQALGQGPQFIFQYYREEENGRGNFPPRFSGLQFPNYSSELNVNALELDDSALYLCASSPGTGKETQYFGPGTRLLVL.

Worth noting for this clone: The identical CDR3 is also encoded by other nucleotide sequences in the sample. The rearrangement uses TRBV19 and TRBJ1-5, with 7 bases lining up with TRBD1. In germline, CDR1 is LNHDA, CDR2 SQIVND (reference sequence). The J segment lost 7 bases and the V segment lost 6 bases, leaving 6 bases of the junction unmatched. The CDR3 length is 13 residues. CDR3 amino acids: CASSDRVGQPQHF. The CDR3 bases are TGTGCCAGTAGCGACAGGGTCGGGCAGCCCCAGCATTTT.

The V and J genes are TRBV4-3 and TRBJ2-1; 12 nucleotides agree with TRBD2. The junction had 12 bases not matched to a gene; V was cut back by 2 bases and J by 1 base. The CDR3 loop spans 20 amino acids. The germline V gene encodes CDR1 LGHNA and CDR2 YSLEER. CDR3 sequence reads: CASSQYASGGAFVSYNEQFF. The CDR3 DNA reads TGCGCCAGCAGCCAATACGCTAGCGGGGGGGCCTTCGTATCCTACAATGAGCAGTTCTTC.

The sample holds one count of this clone. V gene TRBV6-2 or TRBV6-3 combines with J gene TRBJ2-7; D is unresolved. There are 14 residues in the CDR3. Germline V gene data show CDR1 as MNHEY and CDR2 as SVGEGT. The V end was cut by 2 bases, the J end by 0 bases, with 8 bases between. As DNA, the CDR3 is TGTGCCAGCAGTTACCATCTAAGCTCCTACGAGCAGTACTTC. It is translated as CASSYHLSSYEQYF.

The J gene is TRBJ1-3, the V gene TRBV15; tentative D call: TRBD1 (5 bases). Germline loops: CDR1 LNHNV, CDR2 YYDKDF (reference sequence). V was shortened by 5 bases and J by 9 bases, with 14 bases between the two germline ends. The CDR3 spans 13 residues. The CDR3 reads CATSLLGRGTIYF. The CDR3 bases are TGTGCCACCAGCTTACTAGGGAGGGGCACCATATATTTT.

The chain has TRBV19 and TRBJ2-1; 8 bases map to TRBD2. Germline CDR1 reads LNHDA; CDR2 reads SQIVND (reference sequence). The CDR3 has 17 amino acids. V trimming: 0 bases; J trimming: 3 bases; junction bases outside the gene matches: 7. This CDR3 reads CASSIDQASGFYNEQFF. In nucleotides, the CDR3 is TGTGCCAGTAGTATAGATCAGGCTAGCGGGTTCTACAATGAGCAGTTCTTC.

The table lists this clone with a count of one. J is TRBJ2-1 and V is TRBV11-2, with TRBD2 as a possible D gene (6 bases). V shed 6 bases and J shed 2 bases, with 8 bases lying between them. The CDR3 has 13 residues. Germline V lookup: CDR1 SGHAT, CDR2 FQNNGV. Here the CDR3 reads CASSGLTYNEQFF. CDR3 bases: TGTGCCAGCAGTGGACTAACCTACAATGAGCAGTTCTTC. Looking up the rest from reference TRBV11-2 and TRBJ2-1 gives the full variable domain: EAGVAQSPRYKIIEKRQSVAFWCNPISGHATLYWYQQILGQGPKLLIQFQNNGVVDDSQLPKDRFSAERLKGVDSTLKIQPAKLEDSAVYLCASSGLTYNEQFFGPGTRLTVL.

V is TRBV6-5 and J is TRBJ1-1; 7 bases line up with TRBD1. Looked up from germline, CDR1 is MNHEY and CDR2 is SVGAGI. The V gene end was trimmed by 6 bases and the J gene end by 4 bases; junction bases not matched to a gene: 5. The CDR3 contains 13 residues. The CDR3 DNA reads TGTGCCAGCAGGCGGGCAGGGGGCACTGAAGCTTTCTTT. Its protein product is CASRRAGGTEAFF.

This clone was recorded many times. This sequence joins TRBV6-5 and TRBJ1-1; perhaps TRBD1 as D (5 bases). The V gene's germline CDR1 is MNHEY and CDR2 SVGAGI. V lost 7 bases and J 3 bases, leaving 15 bases between the germline ends. The CDR3 has 14 residues. The CDR3 bases are TGTGCCAGCACCCAAGCGGGGGGGGACACTGAAGCTTTCTTT. The encoded protein is CASTQAGGDTEAFF.

The rearrangement joins TRBV28 to TRBJ1-1; 7 bases agree with TRBD1. V dropped 5 bases and J dropped 6; count of bases not matched to a gene: 12. CDR1 and CDR2 (germline): MDHEN, SYDVKM. This CDR3 has 15 amino acids. For the CDR3, the DNA is TGTGCCAGCAGTCGCGACAGGGTAAGGTTAGCTGAAGCTTTCTTT. This gives the protein CASSRDRVRLAEAFF.

This clone was observed a handful of times. The chain links TRBV28 to TRBJ1-3; no clear D gene. With 1 base removed from V and 7 bases from J, the gap between germline ends came to 17 bases. The V gene's germline CDR1 is MDHEN and CDR2 SYDVKM. This CDR3 has 16 residues. CDR3 in DNA: TGTGCCAGCAGTTTATCTTCGGTCCCCCTAAAGAACACCATATATTTT. Translation gives CASSLSSVPLKNTIYF.

V gene TRBV7-3 combines with J gene TRBJ2-2; D perhaps matches TRBD1 (5 bases). The V end lost 6 bases, the J end lost 4 bases, and 18 bases lay between the germline ends. Germline lookup yields CDR1 SGHTA and CDR2 FQGTGA. The CDR3 sequence is 16 residues long. Here the CDR3 DNA reads TGTGCCAGCAGTACACCCGCAGGGATAGGCACCGGGGAGCTGTTTTTT. It encodes CASSTPAGIGTGELFF.

The DNA of the CDR3 is TGTGCCAGCACCCATCGAGGACAGTCCTACGAGCAGTACTTC. It is translated as CASTHRGQSYEQYF. V is TRBV6-5 and J is TRBJ2-7, with D tentatively TRBD1 (6 bases). The CDR3 sequence is 14 residues long. Germline loops: CDR1 MNHEY, CDR2 SVGAGI. Deletions cut 7 bases from V and 1 base from J, with 14 bases between.

V and J are TRBV5-5 and TRBJ2-7; 12 bases agree with TRBD1. The V and J ends lost 3 bases and 7 bases, in that order; junction bases with no gene match: 5. The CDR3 runs to 14 residues. CDR1 is SGHKS and CDR2 is YYEKEE in the germline V gene (reference sequence). The CDR3 DNA is TGTGCCAGCAGCTCCGGGACAGGGGGCTGGGAGCAGTACTTC. Translated, it gives CASSSGTGGWEQYF.

The chain is built from TRBV12-3 or TRBV12-4 and TRBJ1-6; D gene ambiguous. V lost 1 base and J 14 bases, leaving 6 bases between the germline ends. The CDR3 consists of 11 residues. CDR3 sequence reads: CASSLESALHF. In DNA, the CDR3 is TGTGCCAGCAGTTTAGAGTCGGCCCTCCACTTT.

The chain combines TRBV11-2 with TRBJ1-4; 7 bases are a match to TRBD1. This CDR3 is 15 amino acids long. Germline CDR1 SGHAT, CDR2 FQNNGV. The V segment lost 5 bases and the J segment 7 bases; nucleotides outside the gene matches: 10. The CDR3 region has the DNA TGTGCCAGCAGCCCCCGGACAGGATTTTCTGAAAAACTGTTTTTT. Its translation: CASSPRTGFSEKLFF.

This clone came up a few times. V is TRBV5-1 and J is TRBJ2-5, with D maybe TRBD2 (7 bases). The V gene lost 6 bases and the J gene lost 7 bases, with 19 bases spanning the gap. Germline CDR1 SGHRS, CDR2 YFSETQ. This CDR3 comprises 14 residues. This CDR3 is CASMGGGRAGTQYF. The CDR3 DNA follows: TGCGCCAGCATGGGGGGGGGCCGTGCGGGGACCCAGTACTTC. Drawing the rest from reference TRBV5-1 and TRBJ2-5, the complete variable domain is KAGVTQTPRYLIKTRGQQVTLSCSPISGHRSVSWYQQTPGQGLQFLFEYFSETQRNKGNFPGRFSGRQFSNSRSEMNVSTLELGDSALYLCASMGGGRAGTQYFGPGTRLLVL.

The V gene is TRBV6-1, the J gene TRBJ1-3, with D possibly being TRBD1 (5 bases). Per the germline V gene, CDR1 is MNHNS and CDR2 is SASEGT. Trimming took 1 base from V and 0 from J, leaving 13 bases between them. CDR3 length: 17 amino acids. In nucleotides, the CDR3 is TGTGCCAGCAGTGAAGGAAAAGGGGCAAGCTCTGGAAACACCATATATTTT. Translation gives CASSEGKGASSGNTIYF.

The chain has TRBV12-3 or TRBV12-4 and TRBJ1-1; weak D call: TRBD1 (6 bases). The CDR3 runs 11 residues. Trimming shortened V by 3 bases and J by 8 bases, and 7 bases separated the two germline ends. CDR3 in amino acids: CASSFGTEAFF. Here the CDR3 DNA reads TGTGCCAGCAGTTTTGGGACAGAAGCTTTCTTT.

The chain couples TRBV30 to TRBJ2-3; TRBD2 might be the D (5 bases). Germline CDR1 and CDR2: GTSNPN and SVGIG (reference sequence). V was trimmed by 8 bases and J by 2 bases, leaving 14 bases between them. The CDR3 contains 13 residues. In DNA, the CDR3 is TGTGCCCAGAGGGCGGAGACCACAGATACGCAGTATTTT. The encoded protein is CAQRAETTDTQYF.

This chain connects TRBV30 to TRBJ1-4; tentative D call: TRBD1 (6 bases). The CDR3 consists of 12 residues. Between the trimmed V and J ends, which lost 8 bases and 12 bases, there was a span of 19 bases. Germline V gene sequence: CDR1 GTSNPN, CDR2 SVGIG (reference sequence). This CDR3 reads CAAPSPGHQLFF. Here the CDR3 DNA reads TGTGCCGCACCTAGCCCGGGACATCAACTGTTTTTT.

This clone was picked up one time. The genes are TRBV7-9 and TRBJ2-1, with 10 bases that match TRBD2. Trimming cost V 5 bases and J 9 bases; bases outside gene matches: 10. This CDR3 has 15 amino acids. The germline V gene encodes CDR1 SEHNR and CDR2 FQNEAQ (reference sequence). DNA for the CDR3: TGTGCCAGCAGCGCTAGCGGGGGCAATTGGGGTGAGCAGTTCTTC. It encodes CASSASGGNWGEQFF. Full variable domain (remainder filled in from reference TRBV7-9 and TRBJ2-1): DTGVSQNPRHKITKRGQNVTFRCDPISEHNRLYWYRQTLGQGPEFLTYFQNEAQLEKSRLLSDRFSAERPKGSFSTLEIQRTEQGDSAMYLCASSASGGNWGEQFFGPGTRLTVL.